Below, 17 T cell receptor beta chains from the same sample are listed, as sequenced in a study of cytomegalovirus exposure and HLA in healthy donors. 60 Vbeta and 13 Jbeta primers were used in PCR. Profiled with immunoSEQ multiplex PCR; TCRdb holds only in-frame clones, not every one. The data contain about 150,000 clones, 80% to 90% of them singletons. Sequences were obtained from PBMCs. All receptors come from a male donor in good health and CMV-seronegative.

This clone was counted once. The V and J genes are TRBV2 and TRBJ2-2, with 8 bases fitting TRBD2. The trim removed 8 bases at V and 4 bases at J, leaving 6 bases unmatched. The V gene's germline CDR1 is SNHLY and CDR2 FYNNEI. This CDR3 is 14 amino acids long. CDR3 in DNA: TGTGCCAGCCGGCGGGGGGCGAGCACCGGGGAGCTGTTTTTT. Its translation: CASRRGASTGELFF.

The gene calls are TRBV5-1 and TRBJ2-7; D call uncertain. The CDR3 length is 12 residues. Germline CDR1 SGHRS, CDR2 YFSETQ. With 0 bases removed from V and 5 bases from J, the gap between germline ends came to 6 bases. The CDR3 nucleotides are TGCGCCAGCAGCTTGGTTCCTGACGAGCAGTACTTC. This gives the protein CASSLVPDEQYF.

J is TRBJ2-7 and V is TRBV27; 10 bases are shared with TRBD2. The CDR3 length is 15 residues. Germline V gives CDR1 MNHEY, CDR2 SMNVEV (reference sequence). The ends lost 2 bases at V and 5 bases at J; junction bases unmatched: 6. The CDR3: CASSLRPSGSHEQYF. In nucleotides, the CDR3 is TGTGCCAGCAGTTTAAGACCTAGCGGGAGTCACGAGCAGTACTTC.

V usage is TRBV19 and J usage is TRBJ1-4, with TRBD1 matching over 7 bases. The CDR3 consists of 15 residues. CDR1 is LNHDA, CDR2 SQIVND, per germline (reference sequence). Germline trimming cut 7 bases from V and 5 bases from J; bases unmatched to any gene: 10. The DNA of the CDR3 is TGTGCCAGTACCCTGATGGGACAGTCAAATGAAAAACTGTTTTTT. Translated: CASTLMGQSNEKLFF.

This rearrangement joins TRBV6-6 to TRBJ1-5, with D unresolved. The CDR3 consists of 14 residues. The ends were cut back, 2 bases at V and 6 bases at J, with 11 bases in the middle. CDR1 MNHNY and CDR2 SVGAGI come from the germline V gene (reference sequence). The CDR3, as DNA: TGTGCCAGCAGTTACGTACCCGACACTCAGCCCCAGCATTTT. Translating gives CASSYVPDTQPQHF.

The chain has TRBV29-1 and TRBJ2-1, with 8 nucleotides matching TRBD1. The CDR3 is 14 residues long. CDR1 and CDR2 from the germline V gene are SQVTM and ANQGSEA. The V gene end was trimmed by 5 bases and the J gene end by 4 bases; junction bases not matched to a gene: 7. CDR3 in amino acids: CSVSDRGGYNEQFF. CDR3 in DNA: TGCAGCGTTTCCGACAGGGGAGGATACAATGAGCAGTTCTTC.

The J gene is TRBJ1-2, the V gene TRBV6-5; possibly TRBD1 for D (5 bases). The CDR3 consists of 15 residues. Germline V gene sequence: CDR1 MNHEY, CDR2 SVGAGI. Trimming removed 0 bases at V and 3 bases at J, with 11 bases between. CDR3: CASSYSETAYYGYTF. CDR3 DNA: TGTGCCAGCAGTTACTCAGAGACAGCCTACTATGGCTACACCTTC.

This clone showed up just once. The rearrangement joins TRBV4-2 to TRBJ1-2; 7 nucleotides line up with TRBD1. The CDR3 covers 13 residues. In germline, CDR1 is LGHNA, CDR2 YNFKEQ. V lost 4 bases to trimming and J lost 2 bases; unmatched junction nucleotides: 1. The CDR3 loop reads CASSLQGNYGYTF. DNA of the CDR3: TGTGCCAGCAGCCTACAGGGGAACTATGGCTACACCTTC.

CDR3 coding DNA: TGTGCCAGCAGCTTGGGAAGCATGTCCTACGAGCAGTACTTC. Translated: CASSLGSMSYEQYF. The chain employs TRBV5-6 and TRBJ2-7; no definite D call. Trimming shortened V by 0 bases and J by 1 base, and 8 bases separated the two germline ends. Germline CDR1 and CDR2: SGHDT and YYEEEE. The length of the CDR3 is 14 residues.

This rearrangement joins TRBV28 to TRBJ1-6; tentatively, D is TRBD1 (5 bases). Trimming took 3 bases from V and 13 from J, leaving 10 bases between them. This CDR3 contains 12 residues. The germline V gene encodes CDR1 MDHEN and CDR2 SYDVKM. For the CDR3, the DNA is TGTGCCAGCAGTTTCCCAGGGTCCCCCCTCCACTTT. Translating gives CASSFPGSPLHF.

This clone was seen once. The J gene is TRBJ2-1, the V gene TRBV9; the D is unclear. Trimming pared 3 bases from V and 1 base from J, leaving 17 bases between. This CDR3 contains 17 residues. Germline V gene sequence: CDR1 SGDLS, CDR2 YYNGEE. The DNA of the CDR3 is TGTGCCAGCAGCGAGAATTGGTTCAGAGGATCCTACAATGAGCAGTTCTTC. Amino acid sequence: CASSENWFRGSYNEQFF.

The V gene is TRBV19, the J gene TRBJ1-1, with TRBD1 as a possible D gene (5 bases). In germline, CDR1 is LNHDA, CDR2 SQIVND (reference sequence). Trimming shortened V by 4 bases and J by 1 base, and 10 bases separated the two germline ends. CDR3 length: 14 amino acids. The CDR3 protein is CASSKTDRNTEAFF. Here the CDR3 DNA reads TGTGCCAGTAGTAAAACCGACAGGAACACTGAAGCTTTCTTT.

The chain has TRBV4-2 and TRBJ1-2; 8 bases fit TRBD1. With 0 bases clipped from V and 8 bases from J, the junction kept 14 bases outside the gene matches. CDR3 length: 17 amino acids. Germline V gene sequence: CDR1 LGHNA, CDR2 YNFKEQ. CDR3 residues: CASSQDSQTGALWGYTF. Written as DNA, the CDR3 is TGTGCCAGCAGCCAAGATTCGCAGACAGGGGCTTTGTGGGGCTACACCTTC.

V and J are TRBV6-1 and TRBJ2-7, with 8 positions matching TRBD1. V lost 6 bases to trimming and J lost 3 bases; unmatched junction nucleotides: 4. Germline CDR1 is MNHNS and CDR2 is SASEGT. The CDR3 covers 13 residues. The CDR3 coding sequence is TGTGCCAGCAGCGATGGACAGGGCTACGAGCAGTACTTC. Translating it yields CASSDGQGYEQYF.

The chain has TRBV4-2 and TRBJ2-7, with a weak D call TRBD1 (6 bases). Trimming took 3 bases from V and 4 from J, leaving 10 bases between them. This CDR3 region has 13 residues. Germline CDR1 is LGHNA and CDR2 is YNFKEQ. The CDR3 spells CASSQGQPYEQYF. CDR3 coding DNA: TGTGCCAGCAGCCAGGGACAACCATACGAGCAGTACTTC.

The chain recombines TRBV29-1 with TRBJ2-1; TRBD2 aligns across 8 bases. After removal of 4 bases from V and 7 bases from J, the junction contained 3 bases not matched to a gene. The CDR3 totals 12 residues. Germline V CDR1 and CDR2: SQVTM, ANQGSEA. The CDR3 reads CSVVIAGNEQFF. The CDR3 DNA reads TGCAGCGTTGTGATAGCGGGAAATGAGCAGTTCTTC.

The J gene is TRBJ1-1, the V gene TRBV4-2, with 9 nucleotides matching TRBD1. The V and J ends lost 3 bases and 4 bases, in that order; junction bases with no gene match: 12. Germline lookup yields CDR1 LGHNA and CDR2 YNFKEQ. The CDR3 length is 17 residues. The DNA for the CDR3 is TGTGCCAGCAGCCAGGCCCGACAGGGGGTCGGCGTCACTGAAGCTTTCTTT. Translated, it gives CASSQARQGVGVTEAFF.